These 9 T cell receptor beta chains share one sample of origin, sequenced in a study of T cells after yellow fever vaccination. TCRdb fed the 5' RACE reads into MiXCR, producing one record per CDR3 protein. The sample carries roughly 350,000 distinct CDR3 sequences, approximately 4% recorded once. The sample here was PBMCs, taken 5 days after the yellow fever booster vaccination. These receptors were collected from a man younger than 35 who received the YFV17D yellow fever vaccine.

As DNA, the CDR3 is TGCGCCAGCAGCCAAGATTTCGGTGGGTCTGAAGCTTTCTTT. Translating gives CASSQDFGGSEAFF. This chain links TRBV4-3 with TRBJ1-1; D uncertain. The CDR3 spans 14 residues. With 0 bases removed from V and 6 bases from J, the gap between germline ends came to 11 bases. Looked up from germline, CDR1 is LGHNA and CDR2 is YSLEER.

The rearrangement uses TRBV2 and TRBJ2-1; TRBD1 might be the D (6 bases). Per the germline V gene, CDR1 is SNHLY and CDR2 is FYNNEI. V lost 6 bases, J lost 7 bases, and 19 bases lay in between. This CDR3 contains 15 residues. CDR3 sequence reads: CASRTDSLPGNEQFF. As DNA, the CDR3 is TGTGCCAGCAGAACGGACAGTCTCCCAGGGAATGAGCAGTTCTTC.

This clonotype was counted between two and nine times. This sequence joins TRBV15 and TRBJ2-1; D might be TRBD2 (7 bases). The germline V gene has CDR1 LNHNV and CDR2 YYDKDF (reference sequence). V lost 3 bases and J 15 bases, leaving 18 bases between the germline ends. The CDR3 is 13 amino acids. The CDR3 DNA follows: TGTGCCACCAGCAGGGACCCCGGGGGGCCGCCGTTCTTC. It is translated as CATSRDPGGPPFF.

The chain combines TRBV3-1 with TRBJ2-3; 11 nucleotides align to TRBD2. This CDR3 is 16 amino acids long. Trimming cost V 2 bases and J 2 bases; bases outside gene matches: 3. Germline CDR1 is LGHDT and CDR2 is YNNKEL (reference sequence). The CDR3 loop reads CASSQLAGGITDTQYF. Written as DNA, the CDR3 is TGTGCCAGCAGCCAACTAGCGGGGGGTATCACAGATACGCAGTATTTT.

This clonotype was seen at least ten times. CDR3 residues: CASSKGQGGSPQHF. The CDR3 DNA reads TGTGCCAGCAGCAAGGGACAGGGTGGGTCGCCCCAGCATTTT. The J gene is TRBJ1-5, the V gene TRBV27; 9 bases line up with TRBD1. Trimming cost V 6 bases and J 9 bases; bases outside gene matches: 9. Per germline, CDR1 MNHEY and CDR2 SMNVEV (reference sequence). This CDR3 has 14 residues.

This sequence joins TRBV18 and TRBJ2-7, with 10 bases that match TRBD2. Trimming at V came to 6 bases and at J to 3 bases, leaving 8 bases not matched to a gene. The CDR3 totals 15 residues. CDR1 and CDR2 from the germline V gene are KGHSH and LQKENI. CDR3: CASSLRVAGGYEQYV. The CDR3 bases are TGTGCCAGCTCCCTTCGGGTAGCGGGGGGCTACGAGCAGTACGTC.

This clonotype came up many times. The V and J genes are TRBV5-1 and TRBJ2-5; 10 positions match TRBD1. The J segment lost 5 bases and the V segment lost 4 bases, leaving 5 bases of the junction unmatched. Germline V gives CDR1 SGHRS, CDR2 YFSETQ. The CDR3 loop spans 14 amino acids. CDR3 loop: CASSRQGARETQYF. For the CDR3, the DNA is TGCGCCAGCAGCAGACAGGGGGCCCGGGAGACCCAGTACTTC.

This clonotype was recorded a few times. The rearrangement uses TRBV21-1 and TRBJ2-1; TRBD2, as called in the table, went unchecked against the DNA. TRBV21-1 is recorded as a pseudogene. CDR3 length equals 16 residues. CDR3 in DNA: TGTGCCAGCAGCAAAGTGGAAGGACTAGCATGGAATGAGCAGTTCTTC. Its protein is CASSKVEGLAWNEQFF.

This clonotype was recorded a few times. The J gene is TRBJ1-2, the V gene TRBV4-3; no firm D call. V lost 0 bases and J 4 bases, leaving 15 bases between the germline ends. The germline V gene has CDR1 LGHNA and CDR2 YSLEER. The length of the CDR3 is 16 residues. The CDR3 DNA reads TGCGCCAGCAGCCAAGAATACGGTTTCTCACTCTATGGCTACACCTTC. Its protein product is CASSQEYGFSLYGYTF.